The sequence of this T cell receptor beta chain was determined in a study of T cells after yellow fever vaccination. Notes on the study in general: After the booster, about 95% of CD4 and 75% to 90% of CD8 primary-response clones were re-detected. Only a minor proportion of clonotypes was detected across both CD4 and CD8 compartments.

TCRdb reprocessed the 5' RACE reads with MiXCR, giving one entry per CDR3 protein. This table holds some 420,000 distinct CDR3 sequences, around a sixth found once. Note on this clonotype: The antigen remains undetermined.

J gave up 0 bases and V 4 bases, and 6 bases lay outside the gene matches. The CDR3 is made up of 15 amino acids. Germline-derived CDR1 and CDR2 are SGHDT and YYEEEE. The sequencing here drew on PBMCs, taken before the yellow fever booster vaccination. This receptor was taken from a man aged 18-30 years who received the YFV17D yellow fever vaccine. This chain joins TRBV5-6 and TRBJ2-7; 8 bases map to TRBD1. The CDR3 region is CASSGQGLRSYEQYF. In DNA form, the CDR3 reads TGTGCCAGCAGCGGACAGGGCCTCCGCTCCTACGAGCAGTACTTC.